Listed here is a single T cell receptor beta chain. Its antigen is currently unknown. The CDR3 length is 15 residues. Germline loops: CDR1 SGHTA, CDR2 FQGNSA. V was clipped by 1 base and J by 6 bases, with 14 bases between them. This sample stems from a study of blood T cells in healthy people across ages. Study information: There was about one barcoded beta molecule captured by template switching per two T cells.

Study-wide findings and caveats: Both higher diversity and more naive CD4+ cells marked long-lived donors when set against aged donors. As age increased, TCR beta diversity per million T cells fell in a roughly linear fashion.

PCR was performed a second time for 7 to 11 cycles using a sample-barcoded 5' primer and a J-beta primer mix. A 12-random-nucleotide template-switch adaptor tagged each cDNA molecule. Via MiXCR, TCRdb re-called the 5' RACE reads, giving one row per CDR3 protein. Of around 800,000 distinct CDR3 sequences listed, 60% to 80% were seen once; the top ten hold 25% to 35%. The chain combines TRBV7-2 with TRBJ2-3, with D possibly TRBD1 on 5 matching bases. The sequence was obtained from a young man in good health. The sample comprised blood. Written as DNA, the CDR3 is TGTGCCAGCAGCTTAGGGGCGCAGGGATCGGATACGCAGTATTTT. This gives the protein CASSLGAQGSDTQYF.